This T cell receptor (beta chain) is from a study of T cell responses to AZD1222 COVID-19 vaccine (dated by TCRdb to the early 2020s). Study-level background: AZD1222 recipients given second doses at about 4 weeks or at about 12 weeks were pooled, since spike-specific TCR depth and breadth were not found to differ between the two schedules. A total of more than 230 trial participants underwent TCR sequencing, of whom 207 had received two doses of AZD1222 and around 25 had received two doses of the MenACWY control vaccine. Trial participants were enrolled by age into subgroups of 18-55, 56-69 and 70-plus years, and roughly 150, 30 and 60 TCR-sequenced participants, respectively, were included in these subgroups. Overall results and qualifications from the work: Epitopes outside the regions mutated in the B.1.351 and B.1.1.7 variants were reportedly recognized by nearly half of the unique spike-specific TCRs. Only six AZD1222 recipients were SARS-CoV-2 seropositive at baseline, limiting conclusions about previously exposed vaccinees. Most participants were white British and females outnumbered males, and the authors suggested that clonal diversity may have been underestimated. In the small 56-69-year group, the increase in depth fell short of significance, most likely because of low power. Because no day 14 peak-response samples were available, the repertoires could be characterized only after the peak T cell response. After two AZD1222 doses, spike-specific TCR breadth and depth were significantly higher than at day 0 and than in MenACWY recipients. CD4 TCRs associated with the vaccine covered the entire spike protein, and the dominant responses were in regions 160-218 and 743-854.

Inclusive of the bounding cysteine and phenylalanine, the CDR3 is 13 residues long. CDR3 DNA is the only sequence kept; it has 39 bases, read in frame from the first base. The V end loses 3 bases and the J end loses 2 bases, and a stretch of 7 bases separates them. Based on the germline V gene, the CDR1 and CDR2 sequences are SGHAT and FQNNGV. The CDR3 regions of human TCRbeta chains were subjected to immunosequencing. Per the source publication's procedure: Repertoire TCRs were matched against a reference library of SARS-CoV-2-specific TCRs generated with the MIRA antigen-specificity platform. Breadth meant the fraction of unique TCRs that were SARS-CoV-2-associated, whereas depth meant the fraction of total T cells that were SARS-CoV-2-associated. Each spike-specific TCR was assigned to its reactive spike region and to a CD4 or CD8 class using the MIRA data. Log10-transformed breadth and depth values were compared by one-way ANOVA with Sidak's multiple comparisons tests. Not all clones reach the TCRdb copy of this immuneACCESS table, which keeps in-frame sequences only. Checked studies attribute under half of the gap to unresolved V genes and leave the rest unexplained. That table furnishes V, J and clone size, whereas the DNA furnished D and trimming. Counted in this sample were some 170,000 clones; about 88% of them appeared once. The biggest ten clones account for 1.5% to 2% of the sample.

The time point label here, explained by the study, means: baseline before first vaccination. Samples from vaccinated people were obtained from the UK trials COV001 and COV002, which included a single-blind randomized controlled phase 2/3 trial of AZD1222 (ChAdOx1 nCoV-19) in healthy adults. For TCRbeta chain sequencing, PBMC samples were collected from trial participants at day 0 and at day 28 after the second dose. Of note for this clone: The antigen it recognizes is unknown. No base-level quality is on record; no much larger clone is a single base apart.

This receptor was taken from an adult in good health. This material consisted of peripheral blood, taken on day 0 of AZD1222 vaccination. The chain joins TRBV11-2 to TRBJ1-1, with no confident D gene call. The DNA sequence is given as TGTGCCAGCAGCTTGGATATTAACACTGAAGCTTTCTTT. The resulting protein is CASSLDINTEAFF.